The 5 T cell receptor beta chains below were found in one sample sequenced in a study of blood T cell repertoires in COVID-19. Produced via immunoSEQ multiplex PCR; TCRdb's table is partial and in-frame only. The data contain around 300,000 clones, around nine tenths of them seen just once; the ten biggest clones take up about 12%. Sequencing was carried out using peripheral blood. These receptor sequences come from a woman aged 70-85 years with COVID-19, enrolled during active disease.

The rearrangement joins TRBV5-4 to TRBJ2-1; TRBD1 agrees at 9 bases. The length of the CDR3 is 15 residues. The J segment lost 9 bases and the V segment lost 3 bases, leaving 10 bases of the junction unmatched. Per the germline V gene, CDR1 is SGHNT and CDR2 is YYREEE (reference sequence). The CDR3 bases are TGTGCCAGCAGCTCCTCGGGACAGGGAACCAGTGAGCAGTTCTTC. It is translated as CASSSSGQGTSEQFF.

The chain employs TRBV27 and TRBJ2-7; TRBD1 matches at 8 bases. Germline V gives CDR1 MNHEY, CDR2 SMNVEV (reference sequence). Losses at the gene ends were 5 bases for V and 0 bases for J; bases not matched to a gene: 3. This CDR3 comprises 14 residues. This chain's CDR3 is CASSIDRGSYEQYF. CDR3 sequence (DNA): TGTGCCAGCAGTATCGACAGGGGCTCCTACGAGCAGTACTTC.

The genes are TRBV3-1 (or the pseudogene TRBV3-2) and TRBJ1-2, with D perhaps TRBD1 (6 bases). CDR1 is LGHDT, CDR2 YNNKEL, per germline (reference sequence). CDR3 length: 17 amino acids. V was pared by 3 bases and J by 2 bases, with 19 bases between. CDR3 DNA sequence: TGTGCCAGCAGCCAGGTCATACAGGGCGCCGTCAACTATGGCTACACCTTC. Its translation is CASSQVIQGAVNYGYTF.

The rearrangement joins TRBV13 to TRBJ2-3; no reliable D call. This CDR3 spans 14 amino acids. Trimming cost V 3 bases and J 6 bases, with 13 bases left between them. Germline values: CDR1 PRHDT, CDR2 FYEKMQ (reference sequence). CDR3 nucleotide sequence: TGTGCCAGCAGCTTGACAAGTATGATGGATACGCAGTATTTT. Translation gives CASSLTSMMDTQYF.

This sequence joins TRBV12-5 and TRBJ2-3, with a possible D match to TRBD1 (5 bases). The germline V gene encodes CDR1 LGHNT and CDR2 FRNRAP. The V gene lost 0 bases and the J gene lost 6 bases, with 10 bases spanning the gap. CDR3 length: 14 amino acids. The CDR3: CASGLVPGPDTQYF. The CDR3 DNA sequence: TGTGCTAGTGGTTTGGTACCAGGGCCCGATACGCAGTATTTT.